This is a list of T cell receptor beta chains from one sample in a study of T-cell memory formation after mild COVID-19. TCRdb itself ran the 5' RACE reads through MiXCR, one entry per CDR3 protein. The sample gives fewer than 90,000 distinct CDR3 sequences, roughly 14% of which show up once; 30% to 35% is in the top ten. Input material: PBMCs or a T cell subset sorted from them (not recorded which). These receptors were collected from an adult woman who had mild COVID-19 (a few samples of this study predate the infection). Cell type and time point are not known. Each CDR3 is given with its conserved first and last residue. D genes are given only for firm matches. Only part of the rows carry a size: once, few, many, or a class if the clone is expanded.

abundance	j_gene	v_gene	d_gene	CDR3aa	CDR3nt
few	TRBJ2-1	TRBV6-2/TRBV6-3	NA	CASSYPRGSYNEQFF	TGTGCCAGCAGTTATCCCAGGGGCTCCTACAATGAGCAGTTCTTC
NA	TRBJ1-2	TRBV12-3/TRBV12-4	NA	CASSPRGSNSYGYTF	TGTGCCAGCAGTCCGCGGGGCTCTAATAGCTATGGCTACACCTTC
NA	TRBJ1-2	TRBV7-9	TRBD1	CASSIRQGEDYGYTF	TGTGCCAGCAGCATTAGACAGGGGGAAGACTATGGCTACACCTTC
NA	TRBJ2-7	TRBV10-3	TRBD1	CAISAADREDEQYF	TGTGCCATCAGTGCAGCGGACAGGGAGGACGAGCAGTACTTC
NA	TRBJ2-7	TRBV4-2	TRBD2	CASSNGLADYEQYF	TGTGCCAGCTCTAATGGACTAGCGGATTACGAGCAGTACTTC
once	TRBJ2-5	TRBV29-1	TRBD1	CSVEGTGGLKTQYF	TGCAGCGTTGAAGGGACAGGGGGCTTGAAGACCCAGTACTTC
NA	TRBJ1-2	TRBV12-3/TRBV12-4	NA	CASSLGSYYGYTF	TGTGCCAGCAGCCTAGGGAGCTACTATGGCTACACCTTC
few	TRBJ2-2	TRBV29-1	NA	CSVEDEGELFF	TGCAGCGTTGAAGATGAGGGGGAGCTGTTTTTT
medium-sized	TRBJ2-3	TRBV2	NA	CASSERMSRGDTQYF	TGTGCCAGCAGTGAAAGGATGAGTCGGGGAGATACGCAGTATTTT
NA	TRBJ2-3	TRBV7-6	NA	CASVEGTGTDTQYF	TGTGCCAGCGTCGAGGGGACTGGCACAGATACGCAGTATTTT
few	TRBJ2-1	TRBV9	NA	CASSIRTENNEQFF	TGTGCCAGCAGCATTCGGACTGAAAACAATGAGCAGTTCTTC
NA	TRBJ2-5	TRBV7-2	NA	CASSFAQGEETQYF	TGTGCCAGCAGCTTTGCCCAGGGTGAAGAGACCCAGTACTTC
once	TRBJ2-3	TRBV4-2	NA	CASSRDEGTDTQYF	TGTGCCAGCAGCCGGGACGAAGGGACAGATACGCAGTATTTT
NA	TRBJ2-1	TRBV12-3/TRBV12-4	TRBD1	CASSKNPGTGASYTSSYNEQFF	TGTGCCAGCAGTAAAAATCCCGGGACAGGGGCCTCCTACACGAGCTCCTACAATGAGCAGTTCTTC
many	TRBJ2-7	TRBV10-3	NA	CAISEVPAVPYEQYF	TGTGCCATCAGTGAGGTCCCAGCCGTGCCCTACGAGCAGTACTTC
NA	TRBJ1-4	TRBV14	NA	CASSQDWQPNEKLFF	TGTGCCAGCAGCCAAGATTGGCAGCCTAATGAAAAACTGTTTTTT
NA	TRBJ2-7	TRBV10-3	TRBD2	CAISDLRPSELAGARYEQYF	TGTGCCATCAGTGATCTCAGACCCTCCGAGCTAGCGGGAGCTAGGTACGAGCAGTACTTC
many	TRBJ2-7	TRBV7-8	NA	CASSLFPGTSMGEQYF	TGTGCCAGCAGCTTATTCCCTGGGACCTCGATGGGGGAGCAGTACTTC